This T cell receptor (beta chain) stems from a study of cytomegalovirus exposure and HLA in healthy donors. Study-wide results and limits: A later analysis reportedly found fewer N-insertions in an Asian-associated ancestry cluster than the roughly 680-donor mean.

In regard to this clone: Antigen unknown.

This PCR relied on a set of 60 Vbeta primers and 13 Jbeta primers. Repertoires were generated with immunoSEQ multiplex PCR, while TCRdb's copy carries only in-frame clones and drops some. The table includes over 140,000 clones, just under 85% detected once. Germline V gene sequence: CDR1 MNHEY, CDR2 SVGAGI. There are 10 residues in the CDR3. The V gene lost 7 bases and the J gene lost 7 bases, with 7 bases spanning the gap. The rearrangement links TRBV6-5 to TRBJ1-1; no clear D gene. The specimen was PBMCs. This receptor was identified in a man aged 25-45 years in good health and CMV-seropositive. The CDR3 DNA reads as TGTGCCAGCACAGAATATGAAGCTTTCTTT. Translating gives CASTEYEAFF.